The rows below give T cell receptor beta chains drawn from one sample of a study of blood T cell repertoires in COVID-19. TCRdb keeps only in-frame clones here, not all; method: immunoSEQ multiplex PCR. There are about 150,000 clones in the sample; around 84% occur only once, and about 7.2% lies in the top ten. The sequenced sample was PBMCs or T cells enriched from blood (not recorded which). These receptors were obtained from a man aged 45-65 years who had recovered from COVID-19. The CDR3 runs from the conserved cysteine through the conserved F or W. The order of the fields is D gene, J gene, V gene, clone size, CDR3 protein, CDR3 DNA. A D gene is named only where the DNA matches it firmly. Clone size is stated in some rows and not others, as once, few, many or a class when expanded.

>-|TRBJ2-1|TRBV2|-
CASSEEGISYNEQFF
TGTGCCAGCAGTGAAGAGGGGATCTCCTACAATGAGCAGTTCTTC
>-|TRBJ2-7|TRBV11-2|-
CASSERTGVYEQYF
TGTGCCAGCAGCGAGAGGACGGGAGTCTACGAGCAGTACTTC
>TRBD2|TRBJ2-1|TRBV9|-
CASSPGGGSSYNEQFF
TGTGCCAGCAGCCCGGGGGGGGGCAGCTCCTACAATGAGCAGTTCTTC
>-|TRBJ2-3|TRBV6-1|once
CASSEGGGAPDTQYF
TGTGCCAGCAGTGAAGGGGGGGGCGCACCAGATACGCAGTATTTT
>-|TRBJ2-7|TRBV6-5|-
CASSYSGRGASYEQYF
TGTGCCAGCAGTTACTCTGGACGGGGGGCCTCCTACGAGCAGTACTTC
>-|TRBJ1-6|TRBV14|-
CASSLHSIMSPLHF
TGTGCCAGCAGCCTACATTCAATTATGTCACCCCTCCACTTT
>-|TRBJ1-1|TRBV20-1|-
CRVGSVTEAFF
TGCAGGGTCGGGTCGGTTACTGAAGCTTTCTTT
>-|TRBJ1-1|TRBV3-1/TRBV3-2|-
CASSRSGAEAFF
TGTGCCAGCAGCCGATCAGGGGCTGAAGCTTTCTTT
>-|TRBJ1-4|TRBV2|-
CASSEPGVANEKLFF
TGTGCCAGCAGTGAACCGGGGGTGGCTAATGAAAAACTGTTTTTT
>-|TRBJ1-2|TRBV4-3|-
CASSQDYGGGGYTF
TGCGCCAGCAGCCAAGATTATGGGGGCGGTGGCTACACCTTC
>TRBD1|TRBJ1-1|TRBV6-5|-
CASSYQWTGLNTEAFF
TGTGCCAGCAGTTACCAATGGACAGGACTGAACACTGAAGCTTTCTTT
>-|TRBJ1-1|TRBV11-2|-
CASSLDTGGFKDTEAFF
TGTGCCAGCAGCTTAGATACGGGTGGGTTTAAGGACACTGAAGCTTTCTTT
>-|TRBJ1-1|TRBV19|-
CASSPLPGGNTEAFF
TGTGCCAGTAGTCCACTCCCAGGTGGGAACACTGAAGCTTTCTTT
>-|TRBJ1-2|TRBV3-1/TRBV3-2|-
CASSQALGGGGYTF
TGTGCCAGCAGCCAAGCCCTGGGCGGGGGTGGCTACACCTTC
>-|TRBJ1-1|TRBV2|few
CANIRPLVNTEAFF
TGTGCCAACATTAGGCCCCTAGTGAACACTGAAGCTTTCTTT
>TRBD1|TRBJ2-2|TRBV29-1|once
CSVEGTGDSQPNTGELFF
TGCAGCGTTGAGGGGACAGGCGACTCACAACCGAACACCGGGGAGCTGTTTTTT
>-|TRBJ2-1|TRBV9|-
CASSLREGSYNEQFF
TGTGCCAGCAGCCTCAGGGAAGGAAGTTACAATGAGCAGTTCTTC
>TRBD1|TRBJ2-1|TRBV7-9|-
CASSDPGQGVHNEQFF
TGTGCCAGCAGCGACCCGGGACAGGGGGTTCACAATGAGCAGTTCTTC
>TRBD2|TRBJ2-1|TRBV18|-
CASSSSGGYNEQFF
TGTGCCAGCTCGTCTAGCGGGGGGTACAATGAGCAGTTCTTC
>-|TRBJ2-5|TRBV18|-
CASSPTLTGRETQYF
TGTGCCAGCTCGCCAACCCTGACAGGGAGGGAGACCCAGTACTTC
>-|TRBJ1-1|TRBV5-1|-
CASKQGSLNTEAFF
TGCGCCAGCAAACAGGGATCCCTCAACACTGAAGCTTTCTTT
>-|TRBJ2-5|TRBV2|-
CASSDGSLPTQETQYF
TGTGCCAGCAGTGACGGGAGCCTCCCCACACAAGAGACCCAGTACTTC
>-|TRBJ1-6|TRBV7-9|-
CASSLADNGNSPLHF
TGTGCCAGCAGCTTAGCGGACAATGGTAATTCACCCCTCCACTTT
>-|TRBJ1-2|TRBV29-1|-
CSVEGGGYTF
TGCAGCGTAGAGGGAGGAGGCTACACCTTC
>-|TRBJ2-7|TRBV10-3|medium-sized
CAISEPPTDEQYF
TGTGCCATCAGTGAGCCGCCTACGGACGAGCAGTACTTC
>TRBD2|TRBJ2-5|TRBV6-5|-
CAAEGAGGYSRTQYF
TGTGCCGCCGAGGGTGCGGGGGGATACTCAAGGACCCAGTACTTC
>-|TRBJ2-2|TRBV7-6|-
CASSLTGTGELFF
TGTGCCAGCAGCTTAACAGGGACAGGGGAGCTGTTTTTT
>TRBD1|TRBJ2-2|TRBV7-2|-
CASSLRRQGAGELFF
TGTGCCAGCAGCTTACGCCGACAGGGGGCCGGGGAGCTGTTTTTT
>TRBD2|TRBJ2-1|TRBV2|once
CASRSPSGGAFFIHEQFF
TGTGCCAGCAGGTCGCCTAGCGGGGGGGCCTTTTTCATCCATGAGCAGTTCTTC
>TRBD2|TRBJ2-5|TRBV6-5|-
CASRPRTSGQETQYF
TGTGCCAGCAGACCTAGGACTAGCGGCCAAGAGACCCAGTACTTC
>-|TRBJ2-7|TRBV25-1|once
CASSELRGKYEQYF
TGTGCCAGCAGTGAATTAAGAGGCAAATACGAGCAGTACTTC
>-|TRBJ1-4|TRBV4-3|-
CASSHKAGLATNEKLFF
TGCGCCAGCAGTCATAAAGCAGGGCTCGCAACTAATGAAAAACTGTTTTTT
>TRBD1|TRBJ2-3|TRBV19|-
CASSPRTGADTQYF
TGTGCCAGTAGTCCAAGGACAGGGGCAGATACGCAGTATTTT
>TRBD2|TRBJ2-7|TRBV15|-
CATSRDPIGTSSYEQYF
TGTGCCACCAGCAGAGATCCTATCGGGACTAGCTCCTACGAGCAGTACTTC
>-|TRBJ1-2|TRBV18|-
CASSPPEGVHYGYTF
TGTGCCAGCTCACCACCGGAAGGGGTCCACTATGGCTACACCTTC
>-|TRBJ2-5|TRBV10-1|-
CASNSPQETQYF
TGCGCCAGCAATAGTCCGCAAGAGACCCAGTACTTC
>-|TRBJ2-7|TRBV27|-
CASKLGGAYPTYEQYF
TGTGCCAGCAAATTGGGGGGGGCTTACCCCACCTACGAGCAGTACTTC
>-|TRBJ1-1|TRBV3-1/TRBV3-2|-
CASSQIQGTEAFF
TGTGCCAGCAGCCAAATCCAGGGCACTGAAGCTTTCTTT
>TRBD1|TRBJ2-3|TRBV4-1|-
CASSQALGQGALTDTQYF
TGCGCCAGCAGCCAAGCCCTCGGACAGGGGGCTTTAACAGATACGCAGTATTTT
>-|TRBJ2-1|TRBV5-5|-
CASSFGADNEKFF
TGTGCCAGCAGCTTTGGGGCGGACAACGAGAAGTTCTTC
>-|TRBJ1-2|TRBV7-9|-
CASRTTGPYGYTF
TGTGCCAGCAGGACGACAGGACCCTATGGCTACACCTTC